This TCR beta chain was found in a study of blood T cell repertoires in COVID-19. Study-wide background: Nucleic acid was either cDNA or gDNA, and it came from T cells, B-cell-depleted T cells, or PBMCs.

Assay used: immunoSEQ multiplex PCR; TCRdb lists only in-frame clones, some missing. The top ten clones hold about 4.8% of a sample with some 200,000 clones, 89% of them seen once. Between the trimmed V and J ends, which lost 5 bases and 0 bases, there was a span of 7 bases. This CDR3 spans 13 amino acids. Germline loops: CDR1 SGHTA, CDR2 FQGNSA. The source material was peripheral blood. The TCR comes from a woman aged 40 to 50 with acute or convalescent COVID-19. V gene TRBV7-2 combines with J gene TRBJ1-1; D uncertain. CDR3 nucleotide sequence: TGTGCCAGCAGCGCGGGCTTGAACACTGAAGCTTTCTTT. This gives the protein CASSAGLNTEAFF.